These T cell receptor beta chains were read from a single sample in a study of blood T cell repertoires in COVID-19. Only in-frame clones appear in the TCRdb table, and some are missing; sequencing was by immunoSEQ multiplex PCR. The sample records about 130,000 clones, 78% being singletons. Sequenced input: peripheral blood. These receptors came from a man aged 60 to 75 who had recovered from COVID-19. CDR3s include the opening cysteine and the closing phenylalanine or tryptophan. The D gene is left open where the match is weak. A clone size is listed for some rows: how often the clone was seen (once, few, many), or a class if it is expanded.

D	V	J	length	size	CDR3	DNA
-	TRBV2	TRBJ1-2	11	many	CASSSFYGYTF	TGTGCCAGCAGTAGCTTCTATGGCTACACCTTC
TRBD1	TRBV7-2	TRBJ2-5	14	-	CASSYGTGRETQYF	TGTGCCAGCAGCTACGGGACAGGGCGAGAGACCCAGTACTTC
-	TRBV20-1	TRBJ2-7	13	few	CSASQGVGYEQYF	TGCAGTGCTAGTCAGGGTGTGGGGTACGAGCAGTACTTC
-	TRBV27	TRBJ1-5	15	-	CASSPEGGLRQPQHF	TGTGCCAGCAGTCCCGAAGGGGGATTACGGCAGCCCCAGCATTTT
-	TRBV9	TRBJ1-1	13	many	CASSAGGGGEAFF	TGTGCCAGCAGCGCCGGTGGGGGGGGTGAAGCTTTCTTT
-	TRBV2	TRBJ2-5	13	-	CASSRNLQETQYF	TGTGCCAGCAGCCGCAACCTACAAGAGACCCAGTACTTC
-	TRBV20-1	TRBJ1-2	15	once	CSASLQGLGNYGYTF	TGCAGTGCTAGTCTCCAGGGGCTCGGGAACTATGGCTACACCTTC
TRBD1	TRBV18	TRBJ1-5	15	-	CASSATGGGNQPQHF	TGTGCCAGCTCAGCGACAGGGGGCGGCAATCAGCCCCAGCATTTT
-	TRBV9	TRBJ1-2	11	once	CANRDNNGYTF	TGTGCCAACCGGGACAACAATGGCTACACCTTC
-	TRBV5-1	TRBJ1-2	16	-	CASSPDISLVWIGYTF	TGCGCCAGCAGCCCGGACATTTCATTAGTTTGGATAGGCTACACCTTC
-	TRBV5-1	TRBJ2-6	18	-	CASRPFRVSTSGANVLTF	TGCGCCAGCAGGCCCTTCAGGGTTTCTACCTCTGGGGCCAACGTCCTGACTTTC
-	TRBV6-2/TRBV6-3	TRBJ1-1	14	-	CASSRGQLNTEAFF	TGTGCCAGCAGCAGGGGACAATTAAACACTGAAGCTTTCTTT
TRBD1	TRBV27	TRBJ1-2	13	-	CASSLTGVYGYTF	TGTGCCAGCAGTTTAACAGGGGTCTATGGCTACACCTTC
-	TRBV30	TRBJ2-2	13	-	CAWSRGNTGELFF	TGTGCCTGGAGTAGGGGAAACACCGGGGAGCTGTTTTTT
TRBD1	TRBV7-2	TRBJ1-2	14	-	CASSFRQGRSGYTF	TGTGCCAGCAGCTTCCGACAGGGGAGGAGTGGCTACACCTTC
TRBD1	TRBV6-5	TRBJ1-6	15	-	CASRSWTGDASPLHF	TGTGCCAGCCGCTCCTGGACAGGGGACGCTTCACCCCTCCACTTT
TRBD2	TRBV19	TRBJ2-2	15	-	CASTEAGVITGELFF	TGTGCCAGTACCGAAGCGGGAGTAATCACCGGGGAGCTGTTTTTT
TRBD1	TRBV30	TRBJ1-4	14	-	CAMGQGVPNEKLFF	TGTGCCATGGGACAGGGGGTACCTAATGAAAAACTGTTTTTT
TRBD2	TRBV27	TRBJ2-5	14	few	CASSLLAGGETQYF	TGTGCCAGCAGCTTACTGGCGGGGGGAGAGACCCAGTACTTC
TRBD1	TRBV5-1	TRBJ2-3	14	-	CASSPSTGGDTQYF	TGCGCCAGCAGCCCGTCGACAGGGGGAGATACGCAGTATTTT
TRBD2	TRBV5-8	TRBJ2-2	16	-	CASSLDPLAGTGELFF	TGTGCCAGCAGCTTGGACCCTCTAGCGGGCACCGGGGAGCTGTTTTTT
TRBD1	TRBV7-9	TRBJ1-6	16	-	CASSLDGTGRGSPLHF	TGTGCCAGCAGCTTAGATGGGACAGGGAGAGGGTCACCCCTCCACTTT
-	TRBV3-1/TRBV3-2	TRBJ2-1	13	-	CASSQGAPHEQFF	TGTGCCAGCAGCCAAGGGGCCCCCCATGAGCAGTTCTTC
TRBD1	TRBV4-3	TRBJ2-1	14	-	CASSQDGTGDEQFF	TGCGCCAGCAGCCAAGATGGGACAGGGGATGAGCAGTTCTTC
TRBD2	TRBV11-3	TRBJ2-7	15	-	CASSVGASGTYEQYF	TGTGCCAGCAGTGTGGGGGCTAGCGGGACCTACGAGCAGTACTTC
-	TRBV6-1	TRBJ2-7	15	-	CASSDGGDSPYEQYF	TGTGCCAGCAGTGATGGGGGCGATAGTCCCTACGAGCAGTACTTC
-	TRBV19	TRBJ1-2	15	-	CASRADGSETRGYTF	TGTGCCAGTAGAGCGGACGGGTCGGAAACGCGTGGCTACACCTTC
-	TRBV6-5	TRBJ1-3	14	-	CASSLGGTGNTIYF	TGTGCCAGCAGCCTCGGAGGAACTGGAAACACCATATATTTT
TRBD1	TRBV18	TRBJ2-1	14	-	CASSPGQGTNEQFF	TGTGCCAGCTCTCCGGGACAGGGTACCAATGAGCAGTTCTTC
-	TRBV11-3	TRBJ2-6	14	-	CASSSGEGANVLTF	TGTGCCAGCAGCTCAGGGGAGGGGGCCAACGTCCTGACTTTC
TRBD2	TRBV2	TRBJ2-1	18	-	CASFTGTSGRARGNEQFF	TGTGCCAGTTTCACCGGGACTAGCGGGAGGGCAAGGGGTAATGAGCAGTTCTTC
-	TRBV7-2	TRBJ2-3	12	-	CASSLVAEAQYF	TGTGCCAGCAGCTTAGTTGCGGAGGCGCAGTATTTT
TRBD1	TRBV5-1	TRBJ1-2	15	-	CASSLDRGRAKGYTF	TGCGCCAGCAGCTTGGACAGGGGACGCGCTAAGGGCTACACCTTC
TRBD1	TRBV6-5	TRBJ1-6	13	-	CASSADRASPLHF	TGTGCCAGCAGCGCCGACAGGGCTTCACCCCTCCACTTT
TRBD1	TRBV12-3/TRBV12-4	TRBJ2-4	12	-	CASSRDRNIQYF	TGTGCCAGCAGTAGGGACAGAAACATTCAGTACTTC
-	TRBV4-1	TRBJ2-2	12	-	CASSHRAGELFF	TGCGCCAGCAGCCACAGGGCCGGGGAGCTGTTTTTT
-	TRBV11-2	TRBJ1-1	14	-	CASSLESGNTEAFF	TGTGCCAGCAGCTTAGAATCGGGGAACACTGAAGCTTTCTTT
TRBD2	TRBV24-1	TRBJ2-5	15	-	CATSDARTSVETQYF	TGTGCCACCAGTGATGCCCGGACTAGCGTGGAGACCCAGTACTTC
TRBD1	TRBV19	TRBJ2-1	16	once	CASSSHRDRGVWEQFF	TGTGCCAGTAGTTCGCACCGGGACAGGGGTGTTTGGGAGCAGTTCTTC
TRBD1	TRBV19	TRBJ1-2	13	-	CASSSDRVGGYTF	TGTGCCAGTAGTTCCGACAGGGTAGGCGGCTACACCTTC